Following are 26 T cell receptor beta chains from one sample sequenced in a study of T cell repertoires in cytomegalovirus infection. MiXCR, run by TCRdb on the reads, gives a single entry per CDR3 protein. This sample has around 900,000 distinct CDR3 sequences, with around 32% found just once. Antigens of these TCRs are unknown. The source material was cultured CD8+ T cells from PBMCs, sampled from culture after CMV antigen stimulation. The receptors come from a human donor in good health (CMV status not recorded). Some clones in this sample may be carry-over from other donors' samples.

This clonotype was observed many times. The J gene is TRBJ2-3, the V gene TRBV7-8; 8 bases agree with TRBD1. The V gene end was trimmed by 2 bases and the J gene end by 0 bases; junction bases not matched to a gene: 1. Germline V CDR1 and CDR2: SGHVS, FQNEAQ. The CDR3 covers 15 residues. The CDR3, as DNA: TGTGCCAGCAGCTTACAGGGGGCGAGCACAGATACGCAGTATTTT. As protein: CASSLQGASTDTQYF.

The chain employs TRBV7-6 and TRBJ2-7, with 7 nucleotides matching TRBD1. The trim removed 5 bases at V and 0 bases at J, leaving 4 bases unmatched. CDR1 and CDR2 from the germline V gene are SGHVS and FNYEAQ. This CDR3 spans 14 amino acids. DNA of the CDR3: TGTGCCAGCAGCGCCGGGACAGCCTCCTACGAGCAGTACTTC. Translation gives CASSAGTASYEQYF.

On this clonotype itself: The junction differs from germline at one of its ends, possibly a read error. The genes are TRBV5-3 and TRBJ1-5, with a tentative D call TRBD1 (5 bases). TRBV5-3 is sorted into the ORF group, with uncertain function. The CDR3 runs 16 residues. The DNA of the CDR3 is TGTGCCAGCAGCTTGGACGGGACGGAAAGCAATCAGCCCCAGCATTTT. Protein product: CASSLDGTESNQPQHF.

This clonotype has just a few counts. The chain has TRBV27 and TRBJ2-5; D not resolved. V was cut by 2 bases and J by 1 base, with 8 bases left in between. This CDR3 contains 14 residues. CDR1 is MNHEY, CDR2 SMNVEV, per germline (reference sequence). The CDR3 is CASSLGGSQETQYF. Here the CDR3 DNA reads TGTGCCAGCAGTTTAGGCGGCAGCCAAGAGACCCAGTACTTC.

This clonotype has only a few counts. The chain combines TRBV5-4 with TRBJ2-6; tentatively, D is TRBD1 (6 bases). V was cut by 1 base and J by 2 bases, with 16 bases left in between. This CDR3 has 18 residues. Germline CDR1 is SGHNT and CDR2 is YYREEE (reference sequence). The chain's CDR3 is CASSLQGRGLAGANVLTF. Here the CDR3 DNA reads TGTGCCAGCAGCTTGCAGGGCAGGGGATTGGCTGGGGCCAACGTCCTGACTTTC.

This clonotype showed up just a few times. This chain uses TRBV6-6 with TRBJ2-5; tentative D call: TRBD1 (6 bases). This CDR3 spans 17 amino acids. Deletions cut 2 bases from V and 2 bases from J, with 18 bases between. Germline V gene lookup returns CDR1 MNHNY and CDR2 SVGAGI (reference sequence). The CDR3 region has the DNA TGTGCCAGCAGTTACGGAACGATGACAGGCCGTCAAGAGACCCAGTACTTC. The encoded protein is CASSYGTMTGRQETQYF.

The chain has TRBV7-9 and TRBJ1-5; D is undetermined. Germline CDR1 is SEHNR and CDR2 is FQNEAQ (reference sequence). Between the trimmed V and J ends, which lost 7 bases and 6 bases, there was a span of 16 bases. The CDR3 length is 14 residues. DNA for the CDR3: TGTGCCAGCACCCCCCTCGGCGAGGGTCAGCCCCAGCATTTT. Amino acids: CASTPLGEGQPQHF.

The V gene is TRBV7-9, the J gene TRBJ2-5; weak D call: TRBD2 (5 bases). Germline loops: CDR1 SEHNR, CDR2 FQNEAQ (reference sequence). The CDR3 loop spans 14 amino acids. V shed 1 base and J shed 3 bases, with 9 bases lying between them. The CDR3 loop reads CASSLEEEKETQYF. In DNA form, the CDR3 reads TGTGCCAGCAGCTTAGAGGAGGAAAAAGAGACCCAGTACTTC. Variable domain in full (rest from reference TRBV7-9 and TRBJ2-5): DTGVSQNPRHKITKRGQNVTFRCDPISEHNRLYWYRQTLGQGPEFLTYFQNEAQLEKSRLLSDRFSAERPKGSFSTLEIQRTEQGDSAMYLCASSLEEEKETQYFGPGTRLLVL.

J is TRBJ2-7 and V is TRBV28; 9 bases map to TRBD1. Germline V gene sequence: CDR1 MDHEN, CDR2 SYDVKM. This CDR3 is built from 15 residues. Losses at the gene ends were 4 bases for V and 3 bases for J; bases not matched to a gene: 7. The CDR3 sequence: CASSSDGQGIYEQYV. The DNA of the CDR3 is TGTGCCAGCAGTTCAGATGGACAGGGGATCTACGAGCAGTACGTC.

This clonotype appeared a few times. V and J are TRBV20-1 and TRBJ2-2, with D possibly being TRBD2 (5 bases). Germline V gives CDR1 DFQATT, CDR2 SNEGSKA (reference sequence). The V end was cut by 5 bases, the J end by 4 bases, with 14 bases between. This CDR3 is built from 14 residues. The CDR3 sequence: CSAWSSGFTGELFF. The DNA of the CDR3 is TGCAGTGCTTGGTCTTCGGGGTTCACCGGGGAGCTGTTTTTT.

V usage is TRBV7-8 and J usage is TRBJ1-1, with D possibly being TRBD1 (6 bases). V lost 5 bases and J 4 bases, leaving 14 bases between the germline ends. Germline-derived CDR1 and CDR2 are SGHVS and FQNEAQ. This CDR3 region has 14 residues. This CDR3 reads CASSPMGGGTEAFF. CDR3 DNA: TGTGCCAGCAGCCCCATGGGGGGCGGCACTGAAGCTTTCTTT. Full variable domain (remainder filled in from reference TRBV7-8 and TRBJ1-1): GAGVSQSPRYKVAKRGQDVALRCDPISGHVSLFWYQQALGQGPEFLTYFQNEAQLDKSGLPSDRFFAERPEGSVSTLKIQRTQQEDSAVYLCASSPMGGGTEAFFGQGTRLTVV.

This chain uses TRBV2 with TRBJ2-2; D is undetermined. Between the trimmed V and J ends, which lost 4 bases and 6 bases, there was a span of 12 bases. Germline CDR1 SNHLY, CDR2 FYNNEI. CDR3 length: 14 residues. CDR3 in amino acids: CASSALFSPGELFF. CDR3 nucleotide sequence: TGTGCCAGCAGTGCCCTCTTTAGCCCCGGGGAGCTGTTTTTT. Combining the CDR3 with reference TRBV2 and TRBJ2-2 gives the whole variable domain EPEVTQTPSHQVTQMGQEVILRCVPISNHLYFYWYRQILGQKVEFLVSFYNNEISEKSEIFDDQFSVERPDGSNFTLKIRSTKLEDSAMYFCASSALFSPGELFFGEGSRLTVL.

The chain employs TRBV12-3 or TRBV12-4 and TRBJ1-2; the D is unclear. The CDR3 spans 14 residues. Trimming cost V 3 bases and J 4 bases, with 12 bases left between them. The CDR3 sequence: CASSLDLAGYGYTF. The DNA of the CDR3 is TGTGCCAGCAGTTTGGACCTGGCGGGCTATGGCTACACCTTC.

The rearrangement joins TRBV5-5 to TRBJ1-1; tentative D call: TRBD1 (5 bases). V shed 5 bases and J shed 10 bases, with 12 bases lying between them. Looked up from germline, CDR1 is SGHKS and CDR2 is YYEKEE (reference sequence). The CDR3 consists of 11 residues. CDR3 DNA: TGTGCCAGCAGGGCAGGGTGGGGAGCTTTCTTT. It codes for CASRAGWGAFF.

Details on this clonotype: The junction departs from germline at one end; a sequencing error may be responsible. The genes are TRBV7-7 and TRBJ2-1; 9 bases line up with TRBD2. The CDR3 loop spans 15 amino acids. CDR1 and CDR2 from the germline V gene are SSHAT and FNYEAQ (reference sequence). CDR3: CASSLRGTSRDEQFF. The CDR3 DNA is TGTGCTAGCAGCTTACGTGGGACTAGCAGGGATGAGCAGTTCTTC.

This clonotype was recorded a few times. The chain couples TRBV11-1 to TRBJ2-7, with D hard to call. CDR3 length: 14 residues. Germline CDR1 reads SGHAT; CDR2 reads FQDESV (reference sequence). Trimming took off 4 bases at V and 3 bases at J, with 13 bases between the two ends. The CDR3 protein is CASSSSGNHYEQYF. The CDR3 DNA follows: TGTGCCAGCAGCTCAAGTGGAAATCACTACGAGCAGTACTTC.

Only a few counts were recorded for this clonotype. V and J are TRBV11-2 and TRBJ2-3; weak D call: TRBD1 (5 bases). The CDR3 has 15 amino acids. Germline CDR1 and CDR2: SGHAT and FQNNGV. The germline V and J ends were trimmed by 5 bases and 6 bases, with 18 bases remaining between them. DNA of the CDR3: TGTGCCAGCAGCCGGGTTAGGGGTAATTCTGATACGCAGTATTTT. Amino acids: CASSRVRGNSDTQYF. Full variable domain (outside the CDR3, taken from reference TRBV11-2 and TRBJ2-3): EAGVAQSPRYKIIEKRQSVAFWCNPISGHATLYWYQQILGQGPKLLIQFQNNGVVDDSQLPKDRFSAERLKGVDSTLKIQPAKLEDSAVYLCASSRVRGNSDTQYFGPGTRLTVL.

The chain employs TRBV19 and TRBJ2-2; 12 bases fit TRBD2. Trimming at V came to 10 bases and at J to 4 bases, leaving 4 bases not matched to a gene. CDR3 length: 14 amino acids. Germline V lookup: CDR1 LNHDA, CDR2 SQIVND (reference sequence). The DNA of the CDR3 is TGTGCCACCCTAGCGGGGGGGTTCACCGGGGAGCTGTTTTTT. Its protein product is CATLAGGFTGELFF.

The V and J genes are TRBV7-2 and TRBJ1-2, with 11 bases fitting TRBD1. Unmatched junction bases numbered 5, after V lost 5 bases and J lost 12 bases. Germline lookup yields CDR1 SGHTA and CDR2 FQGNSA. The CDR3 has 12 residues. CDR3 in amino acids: CASSPGQGANTF. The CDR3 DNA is TGTGCCAGCAGCCCCGGACAGGGGGCCAACACCTTC.

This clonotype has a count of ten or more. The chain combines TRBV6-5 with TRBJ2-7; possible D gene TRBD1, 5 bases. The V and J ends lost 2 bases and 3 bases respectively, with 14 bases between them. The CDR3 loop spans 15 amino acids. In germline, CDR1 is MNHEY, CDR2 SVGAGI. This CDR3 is CASSYPTGAGYEQYF. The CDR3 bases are TGTGCCAGCAGTTACCCTACAGGTGCCGGCTACGAGCAGTACTTC.

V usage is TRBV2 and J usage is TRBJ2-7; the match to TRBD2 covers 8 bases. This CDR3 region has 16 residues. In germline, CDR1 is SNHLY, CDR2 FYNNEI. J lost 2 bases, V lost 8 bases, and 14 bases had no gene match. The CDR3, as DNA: TGTGCCAGCGGGGTTGGGGCGGGGGGCCGCCCCTACGAGCAGTACGTC. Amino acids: CASGVGAGGRPYEQYV.

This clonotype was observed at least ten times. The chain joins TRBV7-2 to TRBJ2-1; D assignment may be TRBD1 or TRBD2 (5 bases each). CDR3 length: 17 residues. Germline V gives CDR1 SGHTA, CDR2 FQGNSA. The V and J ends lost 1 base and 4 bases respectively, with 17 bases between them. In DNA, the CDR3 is TGTGCCAGCAGCTTAGATTCGTACGACAGCGGATACAATGAGCAGTTCTTC. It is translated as CASSLDSYDSGYNEQFF.

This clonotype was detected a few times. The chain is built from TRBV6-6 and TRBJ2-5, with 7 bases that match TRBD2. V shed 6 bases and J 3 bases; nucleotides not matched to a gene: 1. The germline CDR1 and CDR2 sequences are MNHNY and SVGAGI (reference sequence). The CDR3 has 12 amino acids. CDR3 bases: TGTGCCAGCAGGGGAGGGAAAGAGACCCAGTACTTC. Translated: CASRGGKETQYF.

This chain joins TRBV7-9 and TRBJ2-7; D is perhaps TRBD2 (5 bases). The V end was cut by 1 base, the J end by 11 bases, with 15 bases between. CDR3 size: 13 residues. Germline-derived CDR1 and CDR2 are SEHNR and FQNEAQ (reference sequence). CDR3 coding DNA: TGTGCCAGCAGCTTAGGGGGAGTAGCCCGTAAGTACGTC. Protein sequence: CASSLGGVARKYV.

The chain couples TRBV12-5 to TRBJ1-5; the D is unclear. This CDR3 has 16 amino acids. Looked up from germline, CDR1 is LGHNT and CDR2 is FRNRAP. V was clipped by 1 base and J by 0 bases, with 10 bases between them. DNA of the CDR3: TGTGCTAGTGGTTTGGAGGGCTCATATAGCAATCAGCCCCAGCATTTT. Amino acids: CASGLEGSYSNQPQHF.

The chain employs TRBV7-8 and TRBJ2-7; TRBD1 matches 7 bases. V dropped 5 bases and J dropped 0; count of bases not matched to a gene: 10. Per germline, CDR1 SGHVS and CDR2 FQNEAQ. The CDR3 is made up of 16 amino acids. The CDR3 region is CASSPRAGTASYEQYV. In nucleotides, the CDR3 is TGTGCCAGCAGCCCTAGAGCCGGGACAGCCTCCTACGAGCAGTACGTC.